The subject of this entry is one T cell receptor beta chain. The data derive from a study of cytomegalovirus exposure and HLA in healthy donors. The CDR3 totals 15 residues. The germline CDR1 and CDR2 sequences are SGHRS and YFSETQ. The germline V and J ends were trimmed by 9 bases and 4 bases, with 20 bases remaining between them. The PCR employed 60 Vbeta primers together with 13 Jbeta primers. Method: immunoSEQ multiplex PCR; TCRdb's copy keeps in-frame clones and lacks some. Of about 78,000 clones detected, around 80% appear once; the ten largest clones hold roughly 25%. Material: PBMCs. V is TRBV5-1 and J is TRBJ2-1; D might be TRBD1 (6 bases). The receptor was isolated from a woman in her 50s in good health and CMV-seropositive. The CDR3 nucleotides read TGCGCCACTTCGAACGAGGGACAACCTTACAATGAGCAGTTCTTC. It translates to CATSNEGQPYNEQFF.